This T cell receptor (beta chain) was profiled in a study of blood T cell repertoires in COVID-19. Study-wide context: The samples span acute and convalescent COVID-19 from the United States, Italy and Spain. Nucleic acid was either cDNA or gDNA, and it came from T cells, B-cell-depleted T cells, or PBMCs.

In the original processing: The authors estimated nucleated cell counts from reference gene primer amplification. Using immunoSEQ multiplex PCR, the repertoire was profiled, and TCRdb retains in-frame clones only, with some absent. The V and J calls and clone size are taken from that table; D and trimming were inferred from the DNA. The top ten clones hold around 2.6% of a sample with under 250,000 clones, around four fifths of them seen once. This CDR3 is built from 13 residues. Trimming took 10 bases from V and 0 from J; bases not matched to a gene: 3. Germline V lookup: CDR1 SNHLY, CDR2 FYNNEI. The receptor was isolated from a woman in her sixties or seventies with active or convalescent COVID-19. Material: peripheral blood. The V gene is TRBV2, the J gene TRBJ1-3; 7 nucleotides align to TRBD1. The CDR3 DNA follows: TGTGCCACCCACAGGGGCTCTGGAAACACCATATATTTT. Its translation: CATHRGSGNTIYF. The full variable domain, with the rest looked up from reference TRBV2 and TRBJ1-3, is EPEVTQTPSHQVTQMGQEVILRCVPISNHLYFYWYRQILGQKVEFLVSFYNNEISEKSEIFDDQFSVERPDGSNFTLKIRSTKLEDSAMYFCATHRGSGNTIYFGEGSWLTVV.